This section outlines one T cell receptor (beta chain) sequence together with its context. Its matching antigen is unknown. Clones were read by immunoSEQ multiplex PCR, and TCRdb kept only the in-frame ones, dropping some. The data show about 93,000 clones, with 89% seen just once and over 2.5% held by the top ten. The data were obtained in a study of T cell responses to AZD1222 COVID-19 vaccine. Study-wide points: Per reports, nearly half of all spike-specific TCRs target regions that are unmutated in variants. Donors, mostly white British, included more females; clonal diversity was possibly underestimated.

This CDR3 is built from 13 residues. From germline, CDR1 is LNHDA and CDR2 SQIVND (reference sequence). The V end was cut by 4 bases, the J end by 0 bases, with 6 bases between. The sequencing used peripheral blood, collected on day 0 of MenACWY control vaccination. The chain recombines TRBV19 with TRBJ1-1; D perhaps matches TRBD1 (5 bases). This TCR derives from an adult in good health. CDR3 sequence: CASSTTVNTEAFF. The DNA for the CDR3 is TGTGCCAGTAGTACGACAGTGAACACTGAAGCTTTCTTT.